Listed here is a single T cell receptor beta chain. Individuals drawn from 20 to 30 US areas were roughly 18 to 95 years old. Recovered participants had two consecutive negative NP/OP PCR tests, healthcare professional clearance, or symptom resolution. The method was immunoSEQ multiplex PCR; TCRdb's version includes in-frame clones alone and lacks a portion of them. This sample has 150,000 or so clones, with approximately 80% found just once. The record originates from a study of blood T cell repertoires in COVID-19. Background on the study: The origin of the acute and convalescent COVID-19 samples was the United States, Italy and Spain.

The TCR was taken from a woman aged 60-75 years who had recovered from COVID-19. Sequencing was done on a sample of PBMCs or T cells enriched from blood (not recorded which).

CDR3 in DNA: TGTGCCAGCAGTCCTATCGGGGGGCCTAGCACAGATACGCAGTATTTT. Amino acids: CASSPIGGPSTDTQYF. The chain employs TRBV28 and TRBJ2-3; D might be TRBD2 (7 bases). The CDR3 loop spans 16 amino acids. V dropped 5 bases and J dropped 0 bases, with 15 bases sitting between them. Germline V gives CDR1 MDHEN, CDR2 SYDVKM.